One and the same sample provided the 17 T cell receptor beta chains below, sequenced in a study of CD8 T cells in ankylosing spondylitis. TCRdb re-derived calls from the 5' RACE reads in MiXCR, one entry per CDR3 protein. The table lists about 230,000 distinct CDR3 sequences, 8.2% of them singletons. Sequenced: blood, either unsorted or a sorted T cell fraction (not recorded which). The origin of the receptors is a female donor with ankylosing spondylitis or in good health (not recorded which).

This clonotype was counted only a few times. CDR3 bases: TGTGCCAGCAGCTTAATGGGGGGGGTGCTCCACGAGCAGTACTTC. Its protein is CASSLMGGVLHEQYF. V is TRBV7-9 and J is TRBJ2-7; 7 bases are a match to TRBD2. The V segment lost 2 bases and the J segment 5 bases; nucleotides outside the gene matches: 9. Germline lookup yields CDR1 SEHNR and CDR2 FQNEAQ (reference sequence). The CDR3 runs 15 residues.

Details on this clonotype: This may arise from a read error, as a much more abundant clone is one base away. V and J are TRBV2 and TRBJ2-3; D is ambiguous. CDR3 length equals 11 residues. Germline CDR1 and CDR2: SNHLY and FYNNEI. CDR3 region: CVSKIGDTQYF. In DNA, the CDR3 is TGTGTCAGCAAGATTGGGGATACGCAGTATTTT. Full variable domain (missing parts from reference TRBV2 and TRBJ2-3): EPEVTQTPSHQVTQMGQEVILRCVPISNHLYFYWYRQILGQKVEFLVSFYNNEISEKSEIFDDQFSVERPDGSNFTLKIRSTKLEDSAMYFCVSKIGDTQYFGPGTRLTVL.

The chain uses TRBV19 and TRBJ2-6; D is possibly TRBD2 (5 bases). Germline V gives CDR1 LNHDA, CDR2 SQIVND (reference sequence). The germline V and J ends were trimmed by 7 bases and 1 base, with 14 bases remaining between them. The length of the CDR3 is 16 residues. CDR3 nucleotides: TGTGCCAGTAAGGCGGGCGATGCTTCTGGGGCCAACGTCCTGACTTTC. This codes for CASKAGDASGANVLTF.

On this clonotype itself: Just one base apart from a much larger clone, this may be a read error. The chain joins TRBV12-3 or TRBV12-4 to TRBJ1-4, with D uncertain. Trimming cost V 7 bases and J 7 bases, with 16 bases left between them. The CDR3 covers 14 residues. CDR3: CASKRRARSEKLFF. CDR3 in DNA: TGTGCCAGCAAGAGGCGGGCGAGGAGTGAAAAACTGTTTTTT.

This clonotype was seen many times. The rearrangement joins TRBV20-1 to TRBJ2-4; D possibly matches TRBD1 or TRBD2 (5 bases each). Germline V gene lookup returns CDR1 DFQATT and CDR2 SNEGSKA (reference sequence). V dropped 5 bases and J dropped 6 bases, with 11 bases sitting between them. The CDR3 runs 12 residues. The CDR3 region has the DNA TGCAGTGCTTTTAGTGGGGGAAACATTCAGTACTTC. It encodes CSAFSGGNIQYF.

This CDR3 reads CASSLPGSEQYF. The CDR3 DNA follows: TGTGCCAGCAGTCTTCCGGGGAGTGAGCAGTACTTC. V gene TRBV6-4 combines with J gene TRBJ2-7; a possible D gene is TRBD2 (5 bases). The V end lost 5 bases, the J end lost 7 bases, and 12 bases lay between the germline ends. The CDR3 runs to 12 residues. The V gene's germline CDR1 is MRHNA and CDR2 SNTAGT.

This clonotype was detected ten times or more. This chain uses TRBV12-3 or TRBV12-4 with TRBJ2-1; the D gene could be TRBD1 or TRBD2 (5 bases each). V was trimmed by 3 bases and J by 14 bases, leaving 11 bases between them. The CDR3 extends over 11 amino acids. CDR3 protein: CASSFREREFF. CDR3 bases: TGTGCCAGCAGTTTCAGGGAGAGGGAGTTCTTC.

This clonotype occurred once. A much larger clonotype is one base distant, so this may be a read error. The chain carries TRBV5-1 and TRBJ1-2; D may be TRBD1 (6 bases). Germline V gene lookup returns CDR1 SGHRS and CDR2 YFSETQ. The V end was cut by 4 bases, the J end by 5 bases, with 24 bases between. CDR3 length: 17 residues. In DNA form, the CDR3 reads TGCGCCAGCAGCGGGGCCGCGGAGCGAACAGGGAGTTATGGCTACACCTTC. Its translation: CASSGAAERTGSYGYTF.

Many counts were recorded for this clonotype. The genes are TRBV3-1 and TRBJ2-2, with 7 bases that match TRBD2. This CDR3 is 18 amino acids long. V was pared by 3 bases and J by 5 bases, with 15 bases of the junction left unmatched. Germline assignment: CDR1 LGHDT and CDR2 YNNKEL (reference sequence). The CDR3 reads CASSHFIHAGEGTGELFF. As DNA, the CDR3 is TGTGCCAGCAGCCATTTTATTCACGCCGGGGAGGGGACCGGGGAGCTGTTTTTT.

This clonotype was seen many times. V and J are TRBV7-2 and TRBJ2-7; D call uncertain. The V end was cut by 5 bases, the J end by 0 bases, with 11 bases between. Germline values: CDR1 SGHTA, CDR2 FQGNSA. CDR3 size: 14 residues. CDR3 sequence: CASSKGGGSYEQYF. For the CDR3, the DNA is TGTGCCAGCAGCAAGGGTGGCGGCTCCTACGAGCAGTACTTC.

This clonotype was seen many times. The chain joins TRBV5-1 to TRBJ1-2, with D perhaps TRBD1 (5 bases). V was trimmed by 3 bases and J by 6 bases, leaving 18 bases between them. The CDR3 sequence is 15 residues long. Per germline, CDR1 SGHRS and CDR2 YFSETQ. Here the CDR3 reads CASSSAGTPRNGYTF. CDR3 DNA sequence: TGCGCCAGCAGCTCTGCCGGGACCCCAAGGAATGGCTACACCTTC.

This clonotype turned up a few times. V usage is TRBV18 and J usage is TRBJ2-7; either TRBD1 or TRBD2 may supply D (5 bases each). Per the germline V gene, CDR1 is KGHSH and CDR2 is LQKENI. This CDR3 is built from 13 residues. Trimming pared 4 bases from V and 7 bases from J, leaving 14 bases between. The DNA for the CDR3 is TGTGCCAGCTCACTAGGGACGGACCCGGAGCAGTACTTC. Amino acid sequence: CASSLGTDPEQYF. The complete variable domain, with remaining parts taken from reference TRBV18 and TRBJ2-7, reads NAGVMQNPRHLVRRRGQEARLRCSPMKGHSHVYWYRQLPEEGLKFMVYLQKENIIDESGMPKERFSAEFPKEGPSILRIQQVVRGDSAAYFCASSLGTDPEQYFGPGTRLTVT.

This clonotype was recorded many times. This chain joins TRBV24-1 and TRBJ1-2; D is possibly TRBD1 (5 bases). Trimming took 6 bases from V and 8 from J, leaving 12 bases between them. The germline gives CDR1 KGHDR, CDR2 SFDVKD. CDR3 size: 12 residues. The DNA for the CDR3 is TGTGCCACCAGTCTGTCGGGGGAAGGCTACACCTTC. This sequence encodes CATSLSGEGYTF.

This clonotype was counted a few times. The chain is built from TRBV12-3 or TRBV12-4 and TRBJ2-1; D is undetermined. V was pared by 1 base and J by 9 bases, with 10 bases between. This CDR3 spans 13 amino acids. CDR3 sequence reads: CASSLGLHGEQFF. CDR3 in DNA: TGTGCCAGCAGTTTAGGTCTCCACGGTGAGCAGTTCTTC.

The CDR3 nucleotides read TGTGCCAGCAGTTTGGGCGGGACATACTACAATGAGCAGTTCTTC. Translating gives CASSLGGTYYNEQFF. The rearrangement links TRBV6-5 to TRBJ2-1; D may correspond to TRBD1 or TRBD2 (6 bases each). CDR1 MNHEY and CDR2 SVGAGI come from the germline V gene. The V end was cut by 4 bases, the J end by 3 bases, with 13 bases between. This CDR3 has 15 amino acids.

This sequence joins TRBV7-9 and TRBJ2-1; 14 bases align to TRBD2. CDR1 is SEHNR, CDR2 FQNEAQ, per germline (reference sequence). This CDR3 comprises 17 residues. Trimming took 6 bases from V and 7 from J; bases not matched to a gene: 11. CDR3 sequence (DNA): TGTGCCAGCAGAAATCGACTAGCGGGAGGGCCCGGGAATGAGCAGTTCTTC. This translates into CASRNRLAGGPGNEQFF.

The table lists this clonotype with a few counts. The chain has TRBV24-1 and TRBJ1-2; TRBD1 might be the D (5 bases). The CDR3 sequence is 13 residues long. V was cut by 6 bases and J by 8 bases, with 15 bases left in between. Looked up from germline, CDR1 is KGHDR and CDR2 is SFDVKD. This CDR3 reads CATSWEAGRGYTF. The CDR3 nucleotides read TGTGCCACCAGTTGGGAGGCAGGGAGAGGCTACACCTTC.